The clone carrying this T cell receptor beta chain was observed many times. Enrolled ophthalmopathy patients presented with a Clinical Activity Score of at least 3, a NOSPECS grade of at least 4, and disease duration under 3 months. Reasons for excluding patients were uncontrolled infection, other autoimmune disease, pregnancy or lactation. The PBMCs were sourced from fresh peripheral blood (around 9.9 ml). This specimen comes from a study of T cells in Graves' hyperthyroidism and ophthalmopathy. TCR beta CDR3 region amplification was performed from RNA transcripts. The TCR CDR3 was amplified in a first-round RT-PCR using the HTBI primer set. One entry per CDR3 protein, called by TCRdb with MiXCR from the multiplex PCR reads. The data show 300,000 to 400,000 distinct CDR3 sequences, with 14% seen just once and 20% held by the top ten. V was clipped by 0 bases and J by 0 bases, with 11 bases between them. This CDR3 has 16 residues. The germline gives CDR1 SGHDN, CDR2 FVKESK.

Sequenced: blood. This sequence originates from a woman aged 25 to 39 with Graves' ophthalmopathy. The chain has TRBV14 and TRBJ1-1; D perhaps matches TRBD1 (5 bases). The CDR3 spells CASSQDLGEVNTEAFF. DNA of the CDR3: TGTGCCAGCAGCCAAGATTTGGGGGAGGTGAACACTGAAGCTTTCTTT. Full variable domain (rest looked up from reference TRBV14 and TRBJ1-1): EAGVTQFPSHSVIEKGQTVTLRCDPISGHDNLYWYRRVMGKEIKFLLHFVKESKQDESGMPNNRFLAERTGGTYSTLKVQPAELEDSGVYFCASSQDLGEVNTEAFFGQGTRLTVV.